The 16 T cell receptor beta chains presented below share a single source sample, sequenced in a study of T-cell memory formation after mild COVID-19. TCRdb processed the 5' RACE reads anew with MiXCR; each CDR3 protein has one entry. The sample shows over 95,000 distinct CDR3 sequences, roughly 20% of them seen only once. Source material: PBMCs or a T cell subset sorted from them (not recorded which). These receptors were obtained from a man between 18 and 29 years old who had mild COVID-19 (a few samples of this study predate the infection). Cell type and time point are not known.

V and J are TRBV27 and TRBJ2-3; no firm D call. Germline assignment: CDR1 MNHEY and CDR2 SMNVEV (reference sequence). V was cut by 5 bases and J by 4 bases, with 10 bases left in between. The CDR3 totals 13 residues. The CDR3 is CASSGLTADTQYF. The CDR3 DNA sequence: TGTGCCAGCAGTGGATTAACGGCAGATACGCAGTATTTT.

This clonotype was seen a single time. The chain has TRBV16 and TRBJ2-7, with D perhaps given as TRBD1 or TRBD2 (5 bases each). CDR1 and CDR2 from the germline V gene are KGHSY and FQNENV. This CDR3 region has 14 residues. Trimming took off 5 bases at V and 3 bases at J, with 14 bases between the two ends. DNA for the CDR3: TGTGCCAGCAGCGCGGGCGACAGATACTACGAGCAGTACGTC. As protein: CASSAGDRYYEQYV.

This sequence joins TRBV7-9 and TRBJ2-5; D assignment may be TRBD1 or TRBD2 (5 bases each). Trimming removed 8 bases at V and 3 bases at J, with 22 bases between. The CDR3 spans 16 residues. Germline V CDR1 and CDR2: SEHNR, FQNEAQ (reference sequence). The CDR3 nucleotides read TGTGCCAGCGCTAGTTTGAGGGGAAGTACCGAAGAGACCCAGTACTTC. Amino acid sequence: CASASLRGSTEETQYF.

The chain couples TRBV20-1 to TRBJ2-7; 10 nucleotides line up with TRBD2. The CDR3 has 15 residues. V lost 7 bases to trimming and J lost 4 bases; unmatched junction nucleotides: 13. Looked up from germline, CDR1 is DFQATT and CDR2 is SNEGSKA (reference sequence). In DNA form, the CDR3 reads TGCAGTGTTATATACCCGGGACTAGCGTCGTACGAGCAGTACTTC. This sequence encodes CSVIYPGLASYEQYF.

In this sample, this clonotype turned up many times. This sequence joins TRBV7-6 and TRBJ2-7; TRBD1 might be the D (6 bases). The V end lost 3 bases, the J end lost 1 base, and 13 bases lay between the germline ends. Germline CDR1 and CDR2: SGHVS and FNYEAQ. CDR3 length: 15 residues. The CDR3 is CASSFRGSGSYEQYF. Here the CDR3 DNA reads TGTGCCAGCAGCTTCAGGGGTTCAGGATCCTACGAGCAGTACTTC.

This clonotype has more than one count but fewer than ten. This CDR3 reads CASSLEYTVRSSYGYTF. The CDR3 DNA reads as TGCGCCAGCAGCTTGGAATATACAGTCAGGTCTTCATATGGCTACACCTTC. The chain uses TRBV5-1 and TRBJ1-2, with D unclear. Germline values: CDR1 SGHRS, CDR2 YFSETQ. Trimming shortened V by 0 bases and J by 5 bases, and 20 bases separated the two germline ends. The CDR3 is made up of 17 amino acids.

In this sample, this clonotype turned up a few times. The chain links TRBV25-1 to TRBJ2-5, with D maybe TRBD1 (5 bases). V shed 2 bases and J shed 5 bases, with 18 bases lying between them. Germline V gene lookup returns CDR1 MGHDK and CDR2 SYGVNS. CDR3 length equals 16 residues. CDR3: CASSEGHHAVSETQYF. The CDR3 nucleotides are TGTGCCAGCAGTGAAGGACATCACGCGGTATCGGAGACCCAGTACTTC. Using reference TRBV25-1 and TRBJ2-5 for the parts outside the CDR3, the full variable domain is EADIYQTPRYLVIGTGKKITLECSQTMGHDKMYWYQQDPGMELHLIHYSYGVNSTEKGDLSSESTVSRIRTEHFPLTLESARPSHTSQYLCASSEGHHAVSETQYFGPGTRLLVL.

This clonotype was counted only a few times. The V call is TRBV7-9, the J call TRBJ2-1; 7 nucleotides agree with TRBD2. Germline assignment: CDR1 SEHNR and CDR2 FQNEAQ (reference sequence). The CDR3 has 15 residues. The trim removed 4 bases at V and 5 bases at J, leaving 8 bases unmatched. As DNA, the CDR3 is TGTGCCAGCAGCTGGGGGGAGGGGTGGCACAATGAGCAGTTCTTC. The encoded protein is CASSWGEGWHNEQFF.

This rearrangement joins TRBV6-2 or TRBV6-3 to TRBJ2-5; D possibly corresponds to TRBD1 (6 bases). Germline assignment: CDR1 MNHEY and CDR2 SVGEGT. Trimming stripped 4 bases from V and 2 bases from J, with 11 bases between. The CDR3 is 14 residues long. This CDR3 is CASSSTGLQETQYF. CDR3 nucleotide sequence: TGTGCCAGCAGTTCCACAGGGTTGCAAGAGACCCAGTACTTC.

This chain joins TRBV7-2 and TRBJ2-3, with D perhaps given as TRBD1 or TRBD2 (6 bases each). The CDR3 has 16 residues. Germline CDR1 is SGHTA and CDR2 is FQGNSA. Trimming cost V 5 bases and J 5 bases, with 20 bases left between them. CDR3 nucleotides: TGTGCCAGCAGCGCCGGAGGTGGGGGGCTTAGAGATACGCAGTATTTT. Residues: CASSAGGGGLRDTQYF.

The gene calls are TRBV7-2 and TRBJ1-1, with D perhaps TRBD1 (6 bases). CDR1 and CDR2 from the germline V gene are SGHTA and FQGNSA. The CDR3 totals 15 residues. Trimming took 6 bases from V and 1 from J, leaving 15 bases between them. CDR3: CASRPTGFGNTEAFF. The CDR3 region has the DNA TGTGCCAGCAGACCCACAGGGTTTGGGAACACTGAAGCTTTCTTT.

This clonotype was seen more than once but under ten times. The V and J genes are TRBV5-4 and TRBJ2-2, with a possible D match to TRBD1 (6 bases). CDR3 length equals 13 residues. Between the trimmed V and J ends, which lost 7 bases and 1 base, there was a span of 8 bases. From germline, CDR1 is SGHNT and CDR2 YYREEE (reference sequence). In nucleotides, the CDR3 is TGTGCCAGCCAACAGGGGAACACCGGGGAGCTGTTTTTT. Its protein product is CASQQGNTGELFF.

This clonotype was counted only a few times. The genes are TRBV7-9 and TRBJ1-2, with a weak D call TRBD1 (5 bases). The CDR3 extends over 16 amino acids. Germline CDR1 is SEHNR and CDR2 is FQNEAQ (reference sequence). The V and J ends lost 0 bases and 6 bases respectively, with 17 bases between them. The CDR3 loop is CASSLAQGREVDGYTF. DNA of the CDR3: TGTGCCAGCAGCTTAGCGCAGGGCAGGGAGGTTGATGGCTACACCTTC.

This chain joins TRBV4-3 and TRBJ2-3; D is possibly TRBD2 (5 bases). Trimming stripped 3 bases from V and 6 bases from J, with 16 bases between. This CDR3 spans 15 amino acids. Germline-derived CDR1 and CDR2 are LGHNA and YSLEER. DNA of the CDR3: TGCGCCAGCAGCCAGAGGGCCGGGCCCCACGATACGCAGTATTTT. The encoded protein is CASSQRAGPHDTQYF.

This clonotype was seen ten or more times. This chain links TRBV7-3 with TRBJ2-1; TRBD2 aligns across 10 bases. Germline V gene sequence: CDR1 SGHTA, CDR2 FQGTGA. The length of the CDR3 is 16 residues. J gave up 2 bases and V 5 bases, and 6 bases lay outside the gene matches. The chain's CDR3 is CASSPLSGGTYNEQFF. DNA for the CDR3: TGTGCCAGCAGCCCCCTTAGCGGGGGGACCTACAATGAGCAGTTCTTC.

This clonotype has just a few counts. The gene calls are TRBV7-9 and TRBJ1-1; no firm D call. This CDR3 has 13 amino acids. From germline, CDR1 is SEHNR and CDR2 FQNEAQ (reference sequence). Between the trimmed V and J ends, which lost 3 bases and 6 bases, there was a span of 11 bases. The CDR3 bases are TGTGCCAGCAGCTTTGTCGTGGGGTCTGAAGCTTTCTTT. Translated: CASSFVVGSEAFF.